The 17 T cell receptor beta chains below come from one sample, sequenced in a study of lymphopenia after photon versus proton radiotherapy. TCRdb's copy holds only in-frame clones and misses some; the assay was immunoSEQ multiplex PCR. The data show 75,000 or so clones, 83% seen once. Here the sequenced sample was peripheral blood, taken from a patient treated with proton-based radiotherapy. Receptor source: a man in his 60s with pancreatic cancer.

The rearrangement links TRBV7-6 to TRBJ1-3; D not certain. The length of the CDR3 is 15 residues. V was pared by 0 bases and J by 4 bases, with 10 bases between. The germline V gene has CDR1 SGHVS and CDR2 FNYEAQ. The DNA for the CDR3 is TGTGCCAGCAGCTTAGCGGTACACCCAGGAAACACCATATATTTT. Its translation: CASSLAVHPGNTIYF.

This chain joins TRBV7-2 and TRBJ1-2, with TRBD1 identical over 8 bases. The CDR3 covers 17 residues. Germline-derived CDR1 and CDR2 are SGHTA and FQGNSA. J gave up 1 base and V 4 bases, and 11 bases lay outside the gene matches. The CDR3 loop reads CASSSFGQGISNYGYTF. The CDR3 DNA sequence: TGTGCCAGCAGCTCCTTTGGACAGGGAATCAGTAACTATGGCTACACCTTC.

The V call is TRBV7-8, the J call TRBJ2-1; TRBD2 agrees at 16 bases. The CDR3 runs 20 residues. Germline V gene data show CDR1 as SGHVS and CDR2 as FQNEAQ. With 5 bases clipped from V and 3 bases from J, the junction kept 13 bases outside the gene matches. The CDR3 protein is CASSRRSGTSGRASYNEQFF. CDR3 nucleotide sequence: TGTGCCAGCAGCCGTAGGAGCGGGACTAGCGGGAGGGCCAGCTACAATGAGCAGTTCTTC.

J is TRBJ2-7 and V is TRBV28; a possible D gene is TRBD2 (5 bases). Trimming took 4 bases from V and 7 from J, leaving 11 bases between them. CDR3 length: 12 residues. Germline CDR1 and CDR2: MDHEN and SYDVKM. The DNA of the CDR3 is TGTGCCAGCAGTTCCGGGGTGCGGGAGCAGTACTTC. This translates into CASSSGVREQYF.

This clone has a single count. The chain couples TRBV5-6 to TRBJ1-5; D call uncertain. Germline CDR1 and CDR2: SGHDT and YYEEEE. V dropped 7 bases and J dropped 0 bases, with 14 bases sitting between them. The CDR3 is 15 amino acids. The CDR3 nucleotides read TGTGCCAGCCGCCTCGGACCTTATAGCAATCAGCCCCAGCATTTT. Translating gives CASRLGPYSNQPQHF.

This clone was counted a few times. The chain recombines TRBV7-9 with TRBJ2-6; TRBD2 agrees at 10 bases. Germline trimming cut 5 bases from V and 7 bases from J; bases unmatched to any gene: 11. Germline CDR1 is SEHNR and CDR2 is FQNEAQ (reference sequence). This CDR3 has 17 residues. CDR3 in amino acids: CASSTWTSGTIANVLTF. Here the CDR3 DNA reads TGTGCCAGCAGCACCTGGACTAGCGGAACGATTGCCAACGTCCTGACTTTC. Looking up the rest from reference TRBV7-9 and TRBJ2-6 gives the full variable domain: DTGVSQNPRHKITKRGQNVTFRCDPISEHNRLYWYRQTLGQGPEFLTYFQNEAQLEKSRLLSDRFSAERPKGSFSTLEIQRTEQGDSAMYLCASSTWTSGTIANVLTFGAGSRLTVL.

The rearrangement uses TRBV5-1 and TRBJ1-2; D is perhaps TRBD1 (5 bases). The V gene lost 0 bases and the J gene lost 1 base, with 10 bases spanning the gap. The germline gives CDR1 SGHRS, CDR2 YFSETQ. The CDR3 covers 15 residues. CDR3 sequence (DNA): TGCGCCAGCAGCTTGGATTGGCAGGGTAACTATGGCTACACCTTC. Its protein product is CASSLDWQGNYGYTF.

The rearrangement links TRBV9 to TRBJ2-3; D is perhaps TRBD1 (6 bases). This CDR3 is built from 14 residues. The germline gives CDR1 SGDLS, CDR2 YYNGEE. Trimming removed 0 bases from V and 4 bases from J, with 9 bases in between. The CDR3 DNA reads TGTGCCAGCAGCGTAGGCGAGGGGGCAGATACGCAGTATTTT. Translation: CASSVGEGADTQYF. The variable domain in full, completed from reference TRBV9 and TRBJ2-3, reads DSGVTQTPKHLITATGQRVTLRCSPRSGDLSVYWYQQSLDQGLQFLIQYYNGEERAKGNILERFSAQQFPDLHSELNLSSLELGDSALYFCASSVGEGADTQYFGPGTRLTVL.

The rearrangement uses TRBV5-6 and TRBJ2-7; a weak D match, TRBD2 (6 bases). The germline CDR1 and CDR2 sequences are SGHDT and YYEEEE. This CDR3 is built from 14 residues. V shed 0 bases and J shed 7 bases, with 14 bases lying between them. CDR3 loop: CASSLVSGAGEQYF. DNA for the CDR3: TGTGCCAGCAGCTTGGTTTCTGGGGCGGGGGAGCAGTACTTC.

The V and J genes are TRBV4-3 and TRBJ2-4; perhaps TRBD1 as D (7 bases). This CDR3 has 19 residues. Between the trimmed V and J ends, which lost 2 bases and 0 bases, there was a span of 20 bases. The V gene's germline CDR1 is LGHNA and CDR2 YSLEER. The CDR3 region is CASSQNFGAGQLAKNIQYF. CDR3 nucleotide sequence: TGCGCCAGCAGCCAAAATTTTGGGGCGGGACAGCTAGCCAAAAACATTCAGTACTTC.

The chain uses TRBV28 and TRBJ1-5, with 7 nucleotides matching TRBD1. The length of the CDR3 is 14 residues. In germline, CDR1 is MDHEN, CDR2 SYDVKM. J lost 1 base, V lost 7 bases, and 4 bases had no gene match. The CDR3 bases are TGTGCCAGCACTGAACAGGGGAGCAATCAGCCCCAGCATTTT. As protein: CASTEQGSNQPQHF.

This chain joins TRBV6-4 and TRBJ2-2; the D call may be TRBD1 or TRBD2 (5 bases each). This CDR3 spans 14 amino acids. The germline CDR1 and CDR2 sequences are MRHNA and SNTAGT. Trimming took 0 bases from V and 6 from J, leaving 8 bases between them. Written as DNA, the CDR3 is TGTGCCAGCAGTGACTCGAGAGGGGCCGGGGAGCTGTTTTTT. Its protein product is CASSDSRGAGELFF.

In DNA form, the CDR3 reads TGTGCCAGCAGAGGGGGGTTTGGAGAAAAACTGTTTTTT. This sequence encodes CASRGGFGEKLFF. This chain links TRBV28 with TRBJ1-4; weak D call: TRBD1 (6 bases). Trimming cost V 6 bases and J 8 bases, with 13 bases left between them. Germline assignment: CDR1 MDHEN and CDR2 SYDVKM. The CDR3 has 13 residues.

The J gene is TRBJ2-3, the V gene TRBV4-3; TRBD2 agrees at 14 bases. V trimming: 4 bases; J trimming: 4 bases; junction bases outside the gene matches: 7. Germline loops: CDR1 LGHNA, CDR2 YSLEER. The length of the CDR3 is 17 residues. The CDR3 protein is CASSPGTSGSLADTQYF. As DNA, the CDR3 is TGCGCCAGCAGCCCCGGGACTAGCGGGAGTCTGGCAGATACGCAGTATTTT.

This clone was recorded only once. This rearrangement joins TRBV11-3 to TRBJ2-1; D may be TRBD1 (6 bases). V dropped 3 bases and J dropped 12 bases, with 12 bases sitting between them. The CDR3 sequence is 12 residues long. From germline, CDR1 is SGHNT and CDR2 YENEEA. The CDR3 DNA reads as TGTGCCAGCAGCTTTCCGGGACACGCGCAGTTCTTC. Encoded protein: CASSFPGHAQFF.

The V and J genes are TRBV6-1 and TRBJ2-1; tentatively, D is TRBD2 (5 bases). Trimming took 8 bases from V and 2 from J, leaving 16 bases between them. Germline V gene lookup returns CDR1 MNHNS and CDR2 SASEGT. This CDR3 spans 15 amino acids. The CDR3, as DNA: TGTGCCAGCTCCATCGGCCGGGGAACCTACAATGAGCAGTTCTTC. Its protein is CASSIGRGTYNEQFF.

The chain uses TRBV2 and TRBJ1-2; D not certain. The CDR3 has 12 residues. Trimming cost V 5 bases and J 4 bases, with 8 bases left between them. CDR1 is SNHLY and CDR2 is FYNNEI in the germline V gene. CDR3 region: CASSPNSYGYTF. The CDR3 DNA sequence: TGTGCCAGCAGTCCCAATTCCTATGGCTACACCTTC.